The next 15 T cell receptor beta chains were all read from a single sample in a study of T cells in Graves' hyperthyroidism and ophthalmopathy. Authors of the study amplified TCR beta CDR3 regions from RNA transcripts. The study used the HTBI primer set for a first-round RT-PCR of the TCR CDR3. TCRdb itself ran the multiplex PCR reads through MiXCR, one entry per CDR3 protein. The table shows 200,000 or so distinct CDR3 sequences, with roughly 17% occurring only once. Sequencing was performed on blood. These receptors all come from a woman between 45 and 65 years old with Graves' hyperthyroidism.

Only one count was recorded for this clonotype. A much larger clone lies one base from this, so it may be a read error. This chain joins TRBV3-1 and TRBJ2-1, with 8 bases matching TRBD2. Germline values: CDR1 LGHDT, CDR2 YNNKEL (reference sequence). Losses at the gene ends were 4 bases for V and 13 bases for J; bases not matched to a gene: 6. The CDR3 covers 12 residues. The CDR3 coding sequence is TGTGCCAGCAGCCCAGGGACTAGGACCCAGTTCTTC. It codes for CASSPGTRTQFF.

Ten or more counts support this clonotype. The chain recombines TRBV27 with TRBJ2-7; D unresolved. The V gene's germline CDR1 is MNHEY and CDR2 SMNVEV (reference sequence). This CDR3 spans 14 amino acids. Trimming cost V 5 bases and J 4 bases, with 15 bases left between them. The CDR3 DNA sequence: TGTGCCAGCAGTCCTTCCTCCGACTTATACGAGCAGTACTTC. Its translation is CASSPSSDLYEQYF.

This clonotype was found a few times. This chain connects TRBV29-1 to TRBJ2-1; D remains ambiguous. The CDR3 spans 10 residues. Trimming shortened V by 8 bases and J by 9 bases, and 11 bases separated the two germline ends. CDR1 SQVTM and CDR2 ANQGSEA come from the germline V gene. For the CDR3, the DNA is TGCAGCCTTGGAGTTGGTGAGCAGTTCTTC. Its translation is CSLGVGEQFF.

The V gene is TRBV29-1, the J gene TRBJ2-1; 8 bases agree with TRBD2. Germline lookup yields CDR1 SQVTM and CDR2 ANQGSEA. The V segment lost 4 bases and the J segment 4 bases; nucleotides outside the gene matches: 3. The CDR3 spans 13 residues. The chain's CDR3 is CSVGAGGYNEQFF. Here the CDR3 DNA reads TGCAGCGTTGGTGCGGGGGGATACAATGAGCAGTTCTTC.

This clonotype was seen ten or more times. The chain couples TRBV11-2 to TRBJ1-6, with D possibly TRBD1 on 5 matching bases. This CDR3 has 13 amino acids. With 8 bases removed from V and 6 bases from J, the gap between germline ends came to 11 bases. Germline loops: CDR1 SGHAT, CDR2 FQNNGV. CDR3 sequence reads: CASSGRGNSPLHF. CDR3 DNA sequence: TGTGCCAGCTCGGGGCGCGGTAATTCACCCCTCCACTTT. The full variable domain, in which reference TRBV11-2 and TRBJ1-6 provide the parts outside the CDR3, is EAGVAQSPRYKIIEKRQSVAFWCNPISGHATLYWYQQILGQGPKLLIQFQNNGVVDDSQLPKDRFSAERLKGVDSTLKIQPAKLEDSAVYLCASSGRGNSPLHFGNGTRLTVT.

This clonotype was picked up many times. The chain couples TRBV5-5 to TRBJ2-7, with 9 bases fitting TRBD2. Germline V gene data show CDR1 as SGHKS and CDR2 as YYEKEE (reference sequence). The CDR3 sequence is 17 residues long. V was pared by 1 base and J by 0 bases, with 8 bases of the junction left unmatched. The DNA for the CDR3 is TGTGCCAGCAGCTTGTCCGGGACTAGCAGCCGCTCCTACGAGCAGTACTTC. Amino acids: CASSLSGTSSRSYEQYF.

The genes are TRBV14 and TRBJ1-6, with 7 bases that match TRBD1. The CDR3 is 16 residues long. Germline CDR1 and CDR2: SGHDN and FVKESK. J was trimmed by 8 bases and V by 4 bases; bases with no gene match: 11. CDR3 in DNA: TGTGCCAGCAGCCGCTGGGCCCGGGACAGCTATTCACCCCTCCACTTT. Translation gives CASSRWARDSYSPLHF.

V usage is TRBV27 and J usage is TRBJ1-6, with D perhaps TRBD1 (5 bases). CDR1 MNHEY and CDR2 SMNVEV come from the germline V gene (reference sequence). V lost 6 bases to trimming and J lost 4 bases, with 13 bases between them. The CDR3 spans 15 residues. The CDR3 reads CASRDRDGYNSPLHF. CDR3 in DNA: TGTGCCAGCAGGGACCGGGACGGTTATAATTCACCCCTCCACTTT.

V usage is TRBV15 and J usage is TRBJ2-3; possibly TRBD2 for D (5 bases). Germline V gives CDR1 LNHNV, CDR2 YYDKDF (reference sequence). The V gene lost 2 bases and the J gene lost 5 bases, with 11 bases spanning the gap. This CDR3 has 14 residues. DNA of the CDR3: TGTGCCACCAGCAGACTAGCAGGTGAAGATACGCAGTATTTT. This encodes CATSRLAGEDTQYF.

Comment on this clonotype: No conserved phenylalanine or tryptophan ends this CDR3, so it is likely a read error. The chain joins TRBV7-3 to TRBJ2-5, with TRBD1 matching over 9 bases. In germline, CDR1 is SGHTA, CDR2 FQGTGA. The CDR3 is 16 residues long. With 5 bases clipped from V and 3 bases from J, the junction kept 10 bases outside the gene matches. The CDR3: CASSTGTGRGEETQYL. Here the CDR3 DNA reads TGTGCCAGCAGCACCGGGACAGGGCGCGGGGAAGAGACCCAGTACCTC.

This clonotype has a count of ten or more. The V call is TRBV19, the J call TRBJ1-1, with 8 bases identical to TRBD1. CDR1 is LNHDA, CDR2 SQIVND, per germline (reference sequence). CDR3 size: 18 residues. V dropped 6 bases and J dropped 1; count of bases not matched to a gene: 16. In DNA form, the CDR3 reads TGTGCCAGTAGCCCTATCAGGGGGCTTGCAACCAAGAACACTGAAGCTTTCTTT. It codes for CASSPIRGLATKNTEAFF.

Many counts were recorded for this clonotype. This rearrangement joins TRBV12-3 or TRBV12-4 to TRBJ1-1; D gene uncertain. Trimming removed 5 bases from V and 5 bases from J, with 9 bases in between. The CDR3 loop spans 12 amino acids. CDR3 DNA sequence: TGTGCCAGCAGTCGTTTGTCGACTGAAGCTTTCTTT. Amino acid sequence: CASSRLSTEAFF.

The sample holds many counts of this clonotype. J is TRBJ2-1 and V is TRBV29-1; tentative D call: TRBD2 (6 bases). Germline CDR1 is SQVTM and CDR2 is ANQGSEA. The CDR3 is 14 residues long. V was pared by 4 bases and J by 3 bases, with 13 bases between. CDR3 nucleotide sequence: TGCAGCGTTGTCTCGGGAGTGGTCTACAATGAGCAGTTCTTC. Translated: CSVVSGVVYNEQFF.

This clonotype was found many times. The V and J genes are TRBV10-3 and TRBJ2-1, with D hard to call. V dropped 4 bases and J dropped 8 bases, with 6 bases sitting between them. Per germline, CDR1 ENHRY and CDR2 SYGVKD. The length of the CDR3 is 11 residues. CDR3 loop: CAISGRDEQFF. CDR3 DNA: TGTGCCATCAGTGGCCGGGATGAGCAGTTCTTC.

This clonotype was counted at least ten times. The chain recombines TRBV6-1 with TRBJ2-7; TRBD2 matches at 10 bases. The J segment lost 9 bases and the V segment lost 7 bases, leaving 18 bases of the junction unmatched. Germline V lookup: CDR1 MNHNS, CDR2 SASEGT. CDR3 length: 16 residues. As DNA, the CDR3 is TGTGCCAGCACCTCCTCTAGCGGGAGTTTAGATTTTGGGCAGTACTTC. Translating gives CASTSSSGSLDFGQYF.